This T cell receptor beta chain emerged from a study of Graves' ophthalmopathy and Graves' hyperthyroidism. Ineligible for inclusion were patients with other autoimmune diseases, uncontrolled infections, pregnancy or lactation. Diagnosis used clinical symptoms, serum thyroxine, TRAb, thyroid ultrasound and orbital computed tomography. CDR3 size: 14 residues. The V end lost 5 bases, the J end lost 0 bases, and 11 bases lay between the germline ends. The V gene's germline CDR1 is SEHNR and CDR2 FQNEAQ (reference sequence). As the template, RNA transcripts were used to amplify TCR beta CDR3 regions. An opening RT-PCR round employed HTBI primers and preceded a second-round multiplex PCR. From the multiplex PCR reads, TCRdb called clonotypes with MiXCR, one entry per CDR3 protein. The data show 350,000 to 450,000 distinct CDR3 sequences, around 17% seen once. This clonotype was detected many times. Its target is unknown.

Study-level points and caveats: A 13-signature model separated ophthalmopathy from stable hyperthyroidism, reaching less than 90% sensitivity and around 79% specificity cross-validated. Most thyroid-expanded clonotypes exceeding 0.001 frequency were also found in blood.

The chain employs TRBV7-9 and TRBJ2-7; the D is unclear. Sequences were obtained from peripheral blood. This TCR was sampled from a woman between 18 and 29 years old with Graves' ophthalmopathy. The CDR3 nucleotides are TGTGCCAGCAGCCGAATGGGTTCCTCCTACGAGCAGTACTTC. It translates to CASSRMGSSYEQYF. The whole variable domain, filled in from reference TRBV7-9 and TRBJ2-7, reads DTGVSQNPRHKITKRGQNVTFRCDPISEHNRLYWYRQTLGQGPEFLTYFQNEAQLEKSRLLSDRFSAERPKGSFSTLEIQRTEQGDSAMYLCASSRMGSSYEQYFGPGTRLTVT.